This T cell receptor (beta chain) is from a study of blood T cells in healthy people across ages. Next came a second PCR, run for about 6 to 11 cycles, which used a sample-barcoded 5' primer along with a J-beta primer mix. TCRdb fed the 5' RACE reads into MiXCR, producing one record per CDR3 protein. In the table there are some 890,000 distinct CDR3 sequences, roughly 28% of which are singletons. Germline CDR1 reads SNHLY; CDR2 reads FYNNEI. CDR3 size: 13 residues. The ends were cut back, 1 base at V and 7 bases at J, with 10 bases in the middle. The data were also submitted as part of a second study, on T cells of mothers and their children.

Sequencing was done on a sample of blood. The sequence was obtained from a woman in her thirties or forties in good health. The gene calls are TRBV2 and TRBJ2-5; maybe TRBD2 (5 bases). This chain's CDR3 is CASSEGAGGTQYF. CDR3 nucleotides: TGTGCCAGCAGTGAAGGCGCGGGTGGGACCCAGTACTTC.